The 21 T cell receptor beta chains given below trace back to one sample, sequenced in a study of control samples from healthy donors and cancer patients. Clones were read by immunoSEQ multiplex PCR, and TCRdb kept only the in-frame ones, dropping some. This table holds around 93,000 clones, 88% found once. The sample taken for sequencing was blood. The receptors here all came from a man aged 30 to 39 in good health.

The V call is TRBV2, the J call TRBJ2-7, with 10 nucleotides matching TRBD2. This CDR3 is 15 amino acids long. The V gene's germline CDR1 is SNHLY and CDR2 FYNNEI. The V and J ends lost 6 bases and 0 bases, in that order; junction bases with no gene match: 5. The CDR3 DNA reads TGTGCCAGCAGGGTCTCTAGCGGGAGCTCCTACGAGCAGTACTTC. It codes for CASRVSSGSSYEQYF.

The chain uses TRBV19 and TRBJ1-5; tentatively, D is TRBD1 (5 bases). The V end lost 8 bases, the J end lost 0 bases, and 11 bases lay between the germline ends. Germline-derived CDR1 and CDR2 are LNHDA and SQIVND (reference sequence). The CDR3 loop spans 14 amino acids. The CDR3 DNA sequence: TGTGCCAGTGGAAGACAGCTTAGCAATCAGCCCCAGCATTTT. This gives the protein CASGRQLSNQPQHF.

The chain is built from TRBV19 and TRBJ2-3, with D perhaps TRBD1 (6 bases). This CDR3 contains 18 residues. Trimming removed 0 bases from V and 0 bases from J, with 16 bases in between. CDR1 is LNHDA, CDR2 SQIVND, per germline (reference sequence). The CDR3 DNA follows: TGTGCCAGTAGTATAGATATACCGGGACACCCTAGCACAGATACGCAGTATTTT. Amino acid sequence: CASSIDIPGHPSTDTQYF.

The chain links TRBV10-2 to TRBJ1-5; D is unclear. This CDR3 is built from 14 residues. The ends were cut back, 3 bases at V and 5 bases at J, with 11 bases in the middle. Germline CDR1 and CDR2: WSHSY and SAAADI. CDR3 protein: CASSESRLHQPQHF. DNA for the CDR3: TGCGCCAGCAGTGAATCCAGGCTTCATCAGCCCCAGCATTTT.

This rearrangement joins TRBV2 to TRBJ1-1; D gene unclear. CDR3 length: 13 amino acids. V lost 7 bases to trimming and J lost 2 bases, with 11 bases between them. Germline V lookup: CDR1 SNHLY, CDR2 FYNNEI. In DNA form, the CDR3 reads TGTGCCAGCACAGAACAGATAAACACTGAAGCTTTCTTT. Its protein product is CASTEQINTEAFF.

This chain joins TRBV7-9 and TRBJ1-2; 10 bases agree with TRBD1. Germline assignment: CDR1 SEHNR and CDR2 FQNEAQ (reference sequence). With V trimmed by 4 bases and J by 6 bases, 2 bases remained unmatched. The CDR3 sequence is 13 residues long. The CDR3 nucleotides are TGTGCCAGCAGCTGGGACAGGGGCCATGGCTACACCTTC. Encoded protein: CASSWDRGHGYTF.

J is TRBJ2-3 and V is TRBV5-5, with 8 bases lining up with TRBD1. This CDR3 contains 15 residues. Trimming cost V 2 bases and J 3 bases; bases outside gene matches: 5. From germline, CDR1 is SGHKS and CDR2 YYEKEE (reference sequence). CDR3 nucleotides: TGTGCCAGCAGCTTTGGGCGACAGGGGACAGATACGCAGTATTTT. Translating it yields CASSFGRQGTDTQYF.

V and J are TRBV11-2 and TRBJ2-2, with D perhaps given as TRBD1 or TRBD2 (5 bases each). The CDR3 covers 14 residues. In germline, CDR1 is SGHAT, CDR2 FQNNGV. Trimming took off 2 bases at V and 6 bases at J, with 10 bases between the two ends. CDR3 protein: CASSLRGDPGELFF. The DNA of the CDR3 is TGTGCCAGCAGCTTAAGAGGGGACCCCGGGGAGCTGTTTTTT. Looking up the rest from reference TRBV11-2 and TRBJ2-2 gives the full variable domain: EAGVAQSPRYKIIEKRQSVAFWCNPISGHATLYWYQQILGQGPKLLIQFQNNGVVDDSQLPKDRFSAERLKGVDSTLKIQPAKLEDSAVYLCASSLRGDPGELFFGEGSRLTVL.

The V and J genes are TRBV24-1 and TRBJ1-5, with D possibly being TRBD1 (5 bases). The CDR3 sequence is 15 residues long. V shed 3 bases and J shed 4 bases, with 12 bases lying between them. Germline CDR1 is KGHDR and CDR2 is SFDVKD. The CDR3: CATSDGIAGNQPQHF. CDR3 DNA: TGTGCCACCAGTGATGGGATTGCAGGGAATCAGCCCCAGCATTTT.

This clone was seen a single time. This sequence joins TRBV30 and TRBJ1-2, with 7 bases identical to TRBD1. CDR1 GTSNPN and CDR2 SVGIG come from the germline V gene (reference sequence). V shed 3 bases, J shed 7 bases, and the junction held 8 bases outside the gene matches. There are 13 residues in the CDR3. DNA of the CDR3: TGTGCCTGGAGGGGGGAGGGGGCGTTTGGCTACACCTTC. Its translation is CAWRGEGAFGYTF.

V usage is TRBV28 and J usage is TRBJ1-2; D unclear. V was pared by 6 bases and J by 4 bases, with 15 bases between. This CDR3 region has 14 residues. The V gene's germline CDR1 is MDHEN and CDR2 SYDVKM. For the CDR3, the DNA is TGTGCCAGCAGCTTAACCCTCAGGAGCTATGGCTACACCTTC. Its protein product is CASSLTLRSYGYTF.

This sequence joins TRBV7-2 and TRBJ1-1; D uncertain. Trimming took 1 base from V and 7 from J, leaving 10 bases between them. CDR3 length: 13 residues. In germline, CDR1 is SGHTA, CDR2 FQGNSA. DNA for the CDR3: TGTGCCAGCAGCTTAGGTCCGGGGATTGAAGCTTTCTTT. It translates to CASSLGPGIEAFF.

This sequence joins TRBV10-2 and TRBJ2-2; the D gene is possibly TRBD2 (5 bases). Germline assignment: CDR1 WSHSY and CDR2 SAAADI. The CDR3 has 17 residues. With 2 bases removed from V and 2 bases from J, the gap between germline ends came to 15 bases. The CDR3: CASSEKKRLLNTGELFF. The CDR3 bases are TGCGCCAGCAGTGAGAAGAAGCGGTTACTCAACACCGGGGAGCTGTTTTTT.

Regarding this clone: An end of the junction differs from the germline gene, which may be a read error. The chain carries TRBV7-9 and TRBJ2-3; 10 bases agree with TRBD2. The CDR3 has 16 residues. Germline CDR1 and CDR2: SEHNR and FQNEAQ (reference sequence). The CDR3 bases are TGTGCCAGCGGCTTGGGCCTAGCGGGAGAGGTAGATACGCAGTATTTT. Its translation is CASGLGLAGEVDTQYF.

This clone was recorded at least ten times. The V call is TRBV28, the J call TRBJ1-2; 10 bases fit TRBD1. The V gene's germline CDR1 is MDHEN and CDR2 SYDVKM. Trimming removed 5 bases from V and 3 bases from J; junction bases left unmatched: 6. This CDR3 contains 15 residues. Written as DNA, the CDR3 is TGTGCCAGCAGTCCGGGACAGGGGATTGACTATGGCTACACCTTC. Amino acid sequence: CASSPGQGIDYGYTF.

The V call is TRBV4-1, the J call TRBJ2-2; 12 nucleotides line up with TRBD1. The germline CDR1 and CDR2 sequences are MGHRA and YSYEKL. J gave up 8 bases and V 4 bases, and 8 bases lay outside the gene matches. The CDR3 is 16 residues long. CDR3 DNA sequence: TGCGCCAGCAGCCGTCCCGGGACAGGGGGCGAGGGGGAGCTGTTTTTT. This translates into CASSRPGTGGEGELFF.

A few counts support this clone. The chain couples TRBV3-1 (or the pseudogene TRBV3-2) to TRBJ1-1; perhaps TRBD1 as D (6 bases). CDR3 length: 14 amino acids. Germline V gene lookup returns CDR1 LGHDT and CDR2 YNNKEL (reference sequence). V was pared by 4 bases and J by 5 bases, with 14 bases between. CDR3: CASSLGTSGTEAFF. CDR3 bases: TGTGCCAGCAGCCTTGGGACATCGGGGACTGAAGCTTTCTTT.

The chain links TRBV28 to TRBJ2-7, with D perhaps matching TRBD1 (5 bases). The length of the CDR3 is 14 residues. Trimming removed 4 bases at V and 0 bases at J, with 10 bases between. CDR1 and CDR2 from the germline V gene are MDHEN and SYDVKM. DNA for the CDR3: TGTGCCAGCAGTTCGAGACAGCCCTCCTACGAGCAGTACTTC. This gives the protein CASSSRQPSYEQYF.

The count of this clone is one. The V call is TRBV29-1, the J call TRBJ2-7; 8 bases match TRBD1. This CDR3 contains 15 residues. V was clipped by 4 bases and J by 2 bases; unmatched bases: 10. Germline CDR1 reads SQVTM; CDR2 reads ANQGSEA. The CDR3 loop reads CSVVLWNRGTYEQYF. The CDR3 region has the DNA TGCAGCGTTGTGCTATGGAACAGGGGGACCTACGAGCAGTACTTC.

This clone came up a few times. The genes are TRBV19 and TRBJ2-7, with a tentative D call TRBD2 (5 bases). V dropped 3 bases and J dropped 5 bases, with 17 bases sitting between them. CDR3 length: 15 residues. The germline V gene encodes CDR1 LNHDA and CDR2 SQIVND (reference sequence). The CDR3 DNA sequence: TGTGCCAGTAGTATGGGTCTAGCCGCTATCAACGAGCAGTACTTC. It codes for CASSMGLAAINEQYF. The full variable domain, with the rest looked up from reference TRBV19 and TRBJ2-7, is DGGITQSPKYLFRKEGQNVTLSCEQNLNHDAMYWYRQDPGQGLRLIYYSQIVNDFQKGDIAEGYSVSREKKESFPLTVTSAQKNPTAFYLCASSMGLAAINEQYFGPGTRLTVT.

The V and J genes are TRBV14 and TRBJ2-3; 7 nucleotides agree with TRBD1. This CDR3 is built from 17 residues. V shed 0 bases and J 1 base; nucleotides not matched to a gene: 7. CDR1 is SGHDN and CDR2 is FVKESK in the germline V gene. The chain's CDR3 is CASSQDQPGQGTDTQYF. CDR3 sequence (DNA): TGTGCCAGCAGCCAAGATCAACCCGGACAGGGCACAGATACGCAGTATTTT.